A selection of T cell receptor beta chains follows, all from one sample in a study of blood T cell repertoires in COVID-19. The table came from immunoSEQ multiplex PCR; TCRdb's copy has only in-frame clones and leaves some out. There are more than 250,000 clones in the sample; around 88% occur only once, and about 1.5% lies in the top ten. The specimen sequenced was peripheral blood. Every receptor here comes from a woman in her 30s with COVID-19, enrolled during active disease. Both conserved end residues are part of each CDR3. D genes are given only for firm matches. Only some rows state a clone size, as once, few, many or a class for expanded clones.

TRBV5-4,TRBD1,once,TRBJ1-4,TGTGCCAGCAGCCTGGGGGGACAGGCGCCACGAAATGAAAAACTGTTTTTT,CASSLGGQAPRNEKLFF
TRBV5-4,.,.,TRBJ2-2,TGTGCCAGCAGCTTGGAGGGGCCGGCCGGGGAGCTGTTTTTT,CASSLEGPAGELFF
TRBV6-5,.,.,TRBJ2-3,TGTGCCAGCAGTTACGGGGGGGGCGGAGATACGCAGTATTTT,CASSYGGGGDTQYF
TRBV5-1,.,.,TRBJ2-3,TGCGCCAGCATGGAGCAACCTACCACAAATACGCAGTATTTT,CASMEQPTTNTQYF
TRBV3-1/TRBV3-2,TRBD2,.,TRBJ2-5,TGTGCCAGCAGCCAGGGACTAGCGATCGAGACCCAGTACTTC,CASSQGLAIETQYF
TRBV21-1,.,.,TRBJ2-1,TGTGCCAGCAGCAAAGGTGCTAGCGGGTGGAGGCATGAGCAGTTCTTC,CASSKGASGWRHEQFF
TRBV2,.,.,TRBJ1-2,TGTGCCAGCAGTGAGAGGACAGTCGACTATGGCTACACCTTC,CASSERTVDYGYTF
TRBV27,.,.,TRBJ2-1,TGTGCCAGCAGTTCTCCGGGGTACAATGAGCAGTTCTTC,CASSSPGYNEQFF
TRBV6-5,.,.,TRBJ1-3,TGTGCCAGCAGTCTCTCCCGGGCGGGGGGAAACACCATATATTTT,CASSLSRAGGNTIYF
TRBV10-3,TRBD1,.,TRBJ2-5,TGTGCCATCAGCCGGGACAGCCAAGAGACCCAGTACTTC,CAISRDSQETQYF
TRBV7-2,.,.,TRBJ2-7,TGTGCCAGCAGCTTAGAGACAGGTTTTGGGGAGCAGTACTTC,CASSLETGFGEQYF
TRBV10-3,.,.,TRBJ2-1,TGTGCCATCAGACAGTCGGGGGACCACAATGAGCAGTTCTTC,CAIRQSGDHNEQFF
TRBV12-3/TRBV12-4,.,.,TRBJ2-2,TGTGCCAGCCAGGATGTCGGGGAGCTGTTTTTT,CASQDVGELFF
TRBV3-1/TRBV3-2,TRBD1,.,TRBJ1-1,TGTGCCAGCAGCCAAGAGACAGGGTATAACACTGAAGCTTTCTTT,CASSQETGYNTEAFF
TRBV4-1,TRBD1,.,TRBJ2-1,TGCGCCAGCAGCCCGGAGGCGTCGACAGGGGGTAAAAACAATGAGCAGTTCTTC,CASSPEASTGGKNNEQFF
TRBV28,TRBD1,many,TRBJ1-1,TGTGCCAGCAGTTTCGGGACAGAGGTCACTGAAGCTTTCTTT,CASSFGTEVTEAFF
TRBV6-2/TRBV6-3,TRBD2,once,TRBJ2-1,TGTGCCAGCAGCAACGGGACTAGCGGATACAATGAGCAGTTCTTC,CASSNGTSGYNEQFF
TRBV3-1/TRBV3-2,.,.,TRBJ2-5,TGTGCCAGCAGCCAGGGCGAGACCCAGTACTTC,CASSQGETQYF
TRBV19,.,.,TRBJ1-1,TGTGCCACTCCCCGGGAGGGCTCCGGAACTGAAGCTTTCTTT,CATPREGSGTEAFF
TRBV20-1,.,.,TRBJ2-1,TGCAGTGCTAGTCGGAATGAGCAGTTCTTC,CSASRNEQFF
TRBV10-1,TRBD2,once,TRBJ2-3,TGCGCCAGCATACTTAGCGGGTGGAACACAGATACGCAGTATTTT,CASILSGWNTDTQYF
TRBV29-1,TRBD1,.,TRBJ1-2,TGCAGCGTTCTACGACAGGGAAGCTATGGCTACACCTTC,CSVLRQGSYGYTF
TRBV23-1,.,once,TRBJ2-7,TGCGCCAGCAGTCAACCACGACTTTACTACGAGCAGTACTTC,CASSQPRLYYEQYF
TRBV11-3,TRBD2,.,TRBJ2-1,TGTGCCAGCAGCTTTCGGGGGGGTACTAACAATGAGCAGTTCTTC,CASSFRGGTNNEQFF
TRBV6-5,TRBD1,once,TRBJ1-1,TGTGCCAGCGACTGGACAGGGGGCAGTGAAAGTGAAGCTTTCTTT,CASDWTGGSESEAFF
TRBV7-9,.,.,TRBJ1-1,TGTGCCAGCAACCAGGGGTTACAGAACACTGAAGCTTTCTTT,CASNQGLQNTEAFF
TRBV2,.,.,TRBJ2-4,TGTGCCAGCAGTGTTTTAAGGGGTGACATTCAGTACTTC,CASSVLRGDIQYF
TRBV5-5,.,.,TRBJ1-4,TGTGCCAGCAGCTTGAGAACGTCTACAGGGCCTAATGAAAAACTGTTTTTT,CASSLRTSTGPNEKLFF
TRBV12-3/TRBV12-4,.,.,TRBJ2-3,TGTGCCAGCATCGCTAACACAGATACGCAGTATTTT,CASIANTDTQYF
TRBV5-1,.,.,TRBJ2-5,TGCGCCAGCAGCTTGGGACAGTTGACCCAGTACTTC,CASSLGQLTQYF
TRBV30,TRBD1,few,TRBJ1-5,TGTGCCTGGAGCCTAGGGACAGGACGCAATCAGCCCCAGCATTTT,CAWSLGTGRNQPQHF
TRBV27,TRBD1,.,TRBJ1-2,TGTGCCACTAGGACAGGGCCGGACTATGGCTACACCTTC,CATRTGPDYGYTF
TRBV19,.,once,TRBJ2-2,TGTGCCAGTAGTATAGGGGGCACGAACACCGGGGAGCTGTTTTTT,CASSIGGTNTGELFF
TRBV6-4,.,.,TRBJ1-4,TGTGCCAGCAGTGAACGGTCCGGGGAAAAACTGTTTTTT,CASSERSGEKLFF
TRBV19,.,few,TRBJ1-1,TGTGCCAGTAGTGTGGTGAATCGGGGAGCTTTCTTT,CASSVVNRGAFF
TRBV2,TRBD1,.,TRBJ1-1,TGTGCCAGCACGTCACAGGGGCTGAACACTGAAGCTTTCTTT,CASTSQGLNTEAFF
TRBV6-5,TRBD1,.,TRBJ1-6,TGTGCCAGCAGTTGGGGGGACAGGGGAGGGGGTTCACCCCTCCACTTT,CASSWGDRGGGSPLHF
TRBV30,TRBD2,.,TRBJ2-7,TGTGCCTGGAGTGTTCTGGGGGGGGCCTACGAGCAGTACTTC,CAWSVLGGAYEQYF
TRBV4-1,TRBD2,.,TRBJ2-3,TGCGCCAGCAGCCAAGTAGGTTATGGAACGGGGGGGACAGATACGCAGTATTTT,CASSQVGYGTGGTDTQYF
TRBV14,.,once,TRBJ1-1,TGTGCCAGCAGCCCTATGGAGGGTATCGAGAACACTGAAGCTTTCTTT,CASSPMEGIENTEAFF
TRBV5-1,TRBD1,.,TRBJ1-1,TGCGCCAGCAGCCGGGACAGGTGGACTGAAGCTTTCTTT,CASSRDRWTEAFF
TRBV7-9,TRBD2,.,TRBJ2-1,TGTGCCAGCAGCTTAGCACTAACTAGCGAGGACGAGCAGTTCTTC,CASSLALTSEDEQFF
TRBV11-2,.,.,TRBJ2-3,TGTGCCAGCAGCTTAAGGGGGGGGCTCTTTGATACGCAGTATTTT,CASSLRGGLFDTQYF
TRBV5-8,.,.,TRBJ2-7,TGTGCCAGCAGCTTGGGCAGGGCCTTTTATGAGCAGTACTTC,CASSLGRAFYEQYF
TRBV5-4,TRBD2,.,TRBJ2-3,TGTGCCAGCAGCTTGGACCCCGGGGGGGCCTCAGATACGCAGTATTTT,CASSLDPGGASDTQYF
TRBV3-1/TRBV3-2,TRBD1,.,TRBJ1-6,TGTGCCAGCAGCCGGACAGGGGGGTTTTCCAATTCACCCCTCCACTTT,CASSRTGGFSNSPLHF
TRBV6-1,.,.,TRBJ1-2,TGTGCCAGCAGTGAATACCCGACGGGGTATGGCTACACCTTC,CASSEYPTGYGYTF
TRBV9,TRBD2,.,TRBJ2-1,TGTGCCAGCAGCGCGAACACGGATACTAGCGGGACCTACAATGAGCAGTTCTTC,CASSANTDTSGTYNEQFF
TRBV4-2,.,.,TRBJ2-2,TGTGCCAGCAGCCCTCCCGTGCGGACTAAGGCCGGGGAGCTGTTTTTT,CASSPPVRTKAGELFF